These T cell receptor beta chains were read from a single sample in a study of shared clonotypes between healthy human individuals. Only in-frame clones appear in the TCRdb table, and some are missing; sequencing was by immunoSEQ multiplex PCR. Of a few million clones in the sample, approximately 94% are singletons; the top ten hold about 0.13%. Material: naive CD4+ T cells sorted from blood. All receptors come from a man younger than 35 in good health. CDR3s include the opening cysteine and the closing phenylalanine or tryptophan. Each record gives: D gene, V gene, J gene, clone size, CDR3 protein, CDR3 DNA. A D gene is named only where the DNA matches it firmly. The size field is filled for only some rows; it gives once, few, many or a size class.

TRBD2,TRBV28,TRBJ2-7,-,CASSLAGPYEQYF,TGTGCCAGCAGCCTAGCGGGGCCCTACGAGCAGTACTTC
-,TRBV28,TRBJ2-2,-,CASSIRRGPSGELFF,TGTGCCAGCAGTATCCGAAGAGGGCCGAGCGGGGAGCTGTTTTTT
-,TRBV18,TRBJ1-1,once,CASSPLRQPNTEAFF,TGTGCCAGCTCACCACTGCGACAGCCAAACACTGAAGCTTTCTTT
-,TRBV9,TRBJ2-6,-,CASSVVWQGGHSGANVLTF,TGTGCCAGCAGCGTAGTTTGGCAGGGGGGTCACTCTGGGGCCAACGTCCTGACTTTC
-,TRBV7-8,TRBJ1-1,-,CASSPRGGTEAFF,TGTGCCAGCAGCCCGCGGGGAGGCACTGAAGCTTTCTTT
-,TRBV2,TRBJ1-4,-,CATASVATNEKLFF,TGTGCCACGGCCTCCGTTGCAACTAATGAAAAACTGTTTTTT
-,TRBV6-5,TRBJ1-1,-,CASSRPGNPDTEAFF,TGTGCCAGCAGCCGACCGGGAAACCCTGACACTGAAGCTTTCTTT
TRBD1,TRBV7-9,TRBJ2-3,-,CASSHGGQGREYF,TGTGCCAGCAGCCACGGCGGACAGGGGAGAGAGTATTTT
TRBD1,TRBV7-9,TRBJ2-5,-,CASSTWDSRQETQYF,TGTGCCAGCAGCACATGGGACAGTCGGCAAGAGACCCAGTACTTC
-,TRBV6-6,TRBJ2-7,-,CASRQTGSEQYF,TGTGCCAGCAGACAAACAGGTTCCGAGCAGTACTTC